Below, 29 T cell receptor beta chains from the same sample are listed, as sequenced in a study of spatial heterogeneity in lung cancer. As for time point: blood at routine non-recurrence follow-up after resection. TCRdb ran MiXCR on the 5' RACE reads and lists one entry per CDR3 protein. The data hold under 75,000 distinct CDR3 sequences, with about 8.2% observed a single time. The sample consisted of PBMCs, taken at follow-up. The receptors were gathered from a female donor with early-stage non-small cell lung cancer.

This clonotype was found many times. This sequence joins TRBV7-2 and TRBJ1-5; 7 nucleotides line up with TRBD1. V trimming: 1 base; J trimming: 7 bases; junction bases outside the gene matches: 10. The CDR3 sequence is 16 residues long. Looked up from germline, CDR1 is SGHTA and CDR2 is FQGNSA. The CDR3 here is CASSLGISGGWQPQHF. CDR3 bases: TGTGCCAGCAGCTTAGGAATATCAGGGGGGTGGCAGCCCCAGCATTTT.

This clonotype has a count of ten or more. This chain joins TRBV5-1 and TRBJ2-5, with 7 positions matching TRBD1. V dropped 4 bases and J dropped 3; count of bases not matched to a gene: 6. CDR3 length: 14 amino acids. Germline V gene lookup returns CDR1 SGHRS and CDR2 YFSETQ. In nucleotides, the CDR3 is TGCGCCAGCAGCGTCGGGACAGAGAAAGAGACCCAGTACTTC. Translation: CASSVGTEKETQYF.

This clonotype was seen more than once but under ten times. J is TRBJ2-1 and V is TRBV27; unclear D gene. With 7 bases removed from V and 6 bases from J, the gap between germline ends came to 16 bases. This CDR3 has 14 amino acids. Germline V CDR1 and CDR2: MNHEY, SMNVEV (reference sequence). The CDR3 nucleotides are TGTGCCAGCACCCGGACCCTAGGCTTCAATGAGCAGTTCTTC. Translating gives CASTRTLGFNEQFF.

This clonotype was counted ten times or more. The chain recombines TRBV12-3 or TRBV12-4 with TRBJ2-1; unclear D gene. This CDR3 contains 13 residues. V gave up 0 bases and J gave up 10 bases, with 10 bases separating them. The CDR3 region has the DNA TGTGCCAGCAGTTTAGCGGAACTCCTCGAGCAGTTCTTC. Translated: CASSLAELLEQFF.

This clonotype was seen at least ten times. CDR3 in DNA: TGTGCCATCAGTGAGGTCCGGGGAGGAAACACCGGGGAGCTGTTTTTT. This gives the protein CAISEVRGGNTGELFF. V and J are TRBV10-3 and TRBJ2-2; D perhaps matches TRBD2 (6 bases). Between the trimmed V and J ends, which lost 2 bases and 2 bases, there was a span of 12 bases. In germline, CDR1 is ENHRY, CDR2 SYGVKD. There are 16 residues in the CDR3.

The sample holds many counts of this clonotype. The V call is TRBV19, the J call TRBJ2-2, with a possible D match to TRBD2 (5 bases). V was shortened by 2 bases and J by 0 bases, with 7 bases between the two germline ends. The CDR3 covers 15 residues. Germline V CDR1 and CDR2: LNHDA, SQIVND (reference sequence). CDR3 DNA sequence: TGTGCCAGTAGTATAACTAGGACGAACACCGGGGAGCTGTTTTTT. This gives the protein CASSITRTNTGELFF.

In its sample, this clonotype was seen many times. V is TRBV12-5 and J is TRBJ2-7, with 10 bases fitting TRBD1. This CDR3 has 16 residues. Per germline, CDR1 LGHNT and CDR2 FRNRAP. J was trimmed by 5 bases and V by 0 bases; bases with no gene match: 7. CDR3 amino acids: CASGLVLGTGVDEQYF. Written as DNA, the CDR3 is TGTGCTAGTGGTTTGGTACTCGGGACAGGGGTCGACGAGCAGTACTTC.

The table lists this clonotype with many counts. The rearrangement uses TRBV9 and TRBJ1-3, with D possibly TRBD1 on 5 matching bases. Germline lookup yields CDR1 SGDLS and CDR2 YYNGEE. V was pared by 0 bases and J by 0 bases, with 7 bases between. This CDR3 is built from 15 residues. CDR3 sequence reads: CASSVGGNSGNTIYF. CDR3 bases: TGTGCCAGCAGCGTAGGGGGGAACTCTGGAAACACCATATATTTT.

The CDR3 sequence is CASSTRDRGQSETQYF. Here the CDR3 DNA reads TGTGCCAGCTCAACTCGGGACAGGGGGCAATCGGAGACCCAGTACTTC. This rearrangement joins TRBV18 to TRBJ2-5; 12 positions agree with TRBD1. With 5 bases clipped from V and 5 bases from J, the junction kept 9 bases outside the gene matches. CDR1 is KGHSH, CDR2 LQKENI, per germline. The CDR3 has 16 residues.

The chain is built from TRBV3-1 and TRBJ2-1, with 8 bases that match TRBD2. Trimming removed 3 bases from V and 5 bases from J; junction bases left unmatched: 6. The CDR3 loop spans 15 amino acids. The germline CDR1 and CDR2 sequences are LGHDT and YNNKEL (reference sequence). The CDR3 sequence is CASSQGLGTDNEQFF. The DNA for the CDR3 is TGTGCCAGCAGCCAGGGACTAGGAACCGACAATGAGCAGTTCTTC.

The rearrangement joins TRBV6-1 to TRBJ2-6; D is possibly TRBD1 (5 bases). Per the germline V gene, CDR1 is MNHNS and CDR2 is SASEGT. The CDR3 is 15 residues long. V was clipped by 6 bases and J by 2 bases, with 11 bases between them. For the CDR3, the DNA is TGTGCCAGCAGACCGACAGTCGCTGGGGCCAACGTCCTGACTTTC. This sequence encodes CASRPTVAGANVLTF.

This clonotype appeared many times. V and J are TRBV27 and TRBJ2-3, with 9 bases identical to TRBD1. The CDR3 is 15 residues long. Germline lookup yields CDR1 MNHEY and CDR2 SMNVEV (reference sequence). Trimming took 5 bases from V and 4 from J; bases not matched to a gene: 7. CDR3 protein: CASSRRTGGADTQYF. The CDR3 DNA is TGTGCCAGCAGTCGAAGAACAGGGGGCGCAGATACGCAGTATTTT.

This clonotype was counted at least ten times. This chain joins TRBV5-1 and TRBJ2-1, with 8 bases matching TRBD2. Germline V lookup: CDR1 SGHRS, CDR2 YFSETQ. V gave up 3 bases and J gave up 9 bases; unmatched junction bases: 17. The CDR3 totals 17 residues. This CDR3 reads CASSSAISGTLDVEQFF. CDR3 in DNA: TGCGCCAGCAGCTCGGCGATTAGCGGGACTCTGGACGTTGAGCAGTTCTTC.

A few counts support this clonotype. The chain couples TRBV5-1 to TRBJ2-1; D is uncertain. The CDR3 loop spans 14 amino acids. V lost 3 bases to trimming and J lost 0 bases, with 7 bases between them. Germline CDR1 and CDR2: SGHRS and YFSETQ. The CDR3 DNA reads TGCGCCAGCAGCTCTGGTGCCTCCTACAATGAGCAGTTCTTC. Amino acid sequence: CASSSGASYNEQFF. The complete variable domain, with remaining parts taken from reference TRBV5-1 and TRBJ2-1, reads KAGVTQTPRYLIKTRGQQVTLSCSPISGHRSVSWYQQTPGQGLQFLFEYFSETQRNKGNFPGRFSGRQFSNSRSEMNVSTLELGDSALYLCASSSGASYNEQFFGPGTRLTVL.

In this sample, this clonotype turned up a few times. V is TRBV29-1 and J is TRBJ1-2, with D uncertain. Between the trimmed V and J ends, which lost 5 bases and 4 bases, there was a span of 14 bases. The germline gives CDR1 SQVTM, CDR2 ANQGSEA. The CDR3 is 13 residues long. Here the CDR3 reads CSVQWSRSYGYTF. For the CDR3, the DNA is TGCAGCGTTCAGTGGTCTAGGAGCTATGGCTACACCTTC.

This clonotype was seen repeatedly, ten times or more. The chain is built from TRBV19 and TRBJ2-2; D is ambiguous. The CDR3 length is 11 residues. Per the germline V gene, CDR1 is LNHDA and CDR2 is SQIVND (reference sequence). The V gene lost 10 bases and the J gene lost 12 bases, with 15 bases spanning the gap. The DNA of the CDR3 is TGTGCCATTTCCCGTGGCCATCAGCTGTTTTTT. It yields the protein CAISRGHQLFF.

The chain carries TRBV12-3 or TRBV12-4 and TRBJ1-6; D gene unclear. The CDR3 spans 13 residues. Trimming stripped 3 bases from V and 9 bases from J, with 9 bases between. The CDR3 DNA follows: TGTGCCAGCAGTTTGTCTTCCGGTTCACCCCTCCACTTT. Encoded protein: CASSLSSGSPLHF.

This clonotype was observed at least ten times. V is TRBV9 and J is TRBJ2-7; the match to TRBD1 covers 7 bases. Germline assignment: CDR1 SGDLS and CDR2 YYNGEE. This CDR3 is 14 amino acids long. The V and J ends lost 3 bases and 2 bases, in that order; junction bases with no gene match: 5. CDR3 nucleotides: TGTGCCAGCAGCGCTCCGGGACAGACCTACGAGCAGTACTTC. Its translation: CASSAPGQTYEQYF. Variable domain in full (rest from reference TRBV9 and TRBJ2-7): DSGVTQTPKHLITATGQRVTLRCSPRSGDLSVYWYQQSLDQGLQFLIQYYNGEERAKGNILERFSAQQFPDLHSELNLSSLELGDSALYFCASSAPGQTYEQYFGPGTRLTVT.

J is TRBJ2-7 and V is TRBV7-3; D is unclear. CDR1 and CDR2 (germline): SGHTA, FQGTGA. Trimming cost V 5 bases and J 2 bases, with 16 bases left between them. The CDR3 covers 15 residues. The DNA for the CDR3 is TGTGCCAGCAGCGTTGCGGATGTAATTCCCTACGAGCAGTACTTC. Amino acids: CASSVADVIPYEQYF.

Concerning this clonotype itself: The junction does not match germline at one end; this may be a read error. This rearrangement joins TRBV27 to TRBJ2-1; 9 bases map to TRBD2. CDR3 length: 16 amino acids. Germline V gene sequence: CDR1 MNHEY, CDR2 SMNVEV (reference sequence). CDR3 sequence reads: CASRLISGSSYNEQFF. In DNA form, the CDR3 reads TGTGCCAGCCGTTTGATTAGCGGGAGTTCCTACAATGAGCAGTTCTTC.

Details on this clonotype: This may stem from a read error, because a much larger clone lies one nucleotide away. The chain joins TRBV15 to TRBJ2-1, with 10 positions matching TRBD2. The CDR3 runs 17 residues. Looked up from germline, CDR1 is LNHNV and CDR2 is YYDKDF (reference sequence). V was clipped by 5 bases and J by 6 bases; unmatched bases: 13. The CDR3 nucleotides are TGTGCCACCAGCCCGCGACAGCGGGAGGGTTTGGCCAATGAGCAGTTCTTC. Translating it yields CATSPRQREGLANEQFF.

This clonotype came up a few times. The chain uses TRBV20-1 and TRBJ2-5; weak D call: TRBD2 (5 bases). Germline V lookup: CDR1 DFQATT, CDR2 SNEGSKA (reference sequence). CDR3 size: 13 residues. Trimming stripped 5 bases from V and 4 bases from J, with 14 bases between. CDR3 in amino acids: CSAPWTETETQYF. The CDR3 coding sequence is TGCAGTGCTCCCTGGACTGAGACAGAGACCCAGTACTTC.

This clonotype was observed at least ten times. CDR3 bases: TGTGCCAGCAGCCTATCTTTTCCGGATGCGGAGACCCAGTACTTC. Residues: CASSLSFPDAETQYF. This chain connects TRBV7-8 to TRBJ2-5; no reliable D call. V lost 5 bases, J lost 5 bases, and 18 bases lay in between. Germline CDR1 is SGHVS and CDR2 is FQNEAQ. The CDR3 totals 15 residues. Filled out from reference TRBV7-8 and TRBJ2-5, the complete variable domain reads GAGVSQSPRYKVAKRGQDVALRCDPISGHVSLFWYQQALGQGPEFLTYFQNEAQLDKSGLPSDRFFAERPEGSVSTLKIQRTQQEDSAVYLCASSLSFPDAETQYFGPGTRLLVL.

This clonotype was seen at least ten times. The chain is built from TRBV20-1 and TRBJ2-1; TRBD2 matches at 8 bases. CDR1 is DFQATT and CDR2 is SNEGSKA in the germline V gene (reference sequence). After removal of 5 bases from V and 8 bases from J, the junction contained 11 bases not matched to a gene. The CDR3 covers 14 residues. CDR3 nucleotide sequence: TGCAGTGCTCTTCTCCGGGAGGGGGGGGATGAGCAGTTCTTC. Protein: CSALLREGGDEQFF.

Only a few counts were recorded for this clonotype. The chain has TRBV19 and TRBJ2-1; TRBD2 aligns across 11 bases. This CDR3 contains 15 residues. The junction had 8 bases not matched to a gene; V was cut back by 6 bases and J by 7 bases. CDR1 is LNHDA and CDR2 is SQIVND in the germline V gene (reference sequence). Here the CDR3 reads CASSIHSGRANEQFF. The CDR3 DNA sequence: TGTGCCAGTAGCATCCATAGCGGGAGGGCGAATGAGCAGTTCTTC.

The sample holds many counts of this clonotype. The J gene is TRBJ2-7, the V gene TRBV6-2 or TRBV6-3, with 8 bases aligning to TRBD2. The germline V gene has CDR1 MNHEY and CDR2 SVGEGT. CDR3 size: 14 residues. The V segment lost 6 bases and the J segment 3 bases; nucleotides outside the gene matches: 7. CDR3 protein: CASRRETSVYEQYF. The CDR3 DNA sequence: TGTGCCAGCAGAAGAGAGACTAGCGTCTACGAGCAGTACTTC.

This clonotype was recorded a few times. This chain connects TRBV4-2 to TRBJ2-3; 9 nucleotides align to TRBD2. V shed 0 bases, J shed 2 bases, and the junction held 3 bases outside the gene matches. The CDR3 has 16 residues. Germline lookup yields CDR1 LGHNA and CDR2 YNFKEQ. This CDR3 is CASSQEAGGFTDTQYF. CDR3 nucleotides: TGTGCCAGCAGCCAAGAAGCGGGAGGATTCACAGATACGCAGTATTTT.

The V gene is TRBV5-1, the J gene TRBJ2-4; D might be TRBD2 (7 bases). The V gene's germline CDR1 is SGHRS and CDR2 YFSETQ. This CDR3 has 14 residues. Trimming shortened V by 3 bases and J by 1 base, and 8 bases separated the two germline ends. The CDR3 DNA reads TGCGCCAGCAGCTCGGGGGGCGCCAAAAACATTCAGTACTTC. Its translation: CASSSGGAKNIQYF.

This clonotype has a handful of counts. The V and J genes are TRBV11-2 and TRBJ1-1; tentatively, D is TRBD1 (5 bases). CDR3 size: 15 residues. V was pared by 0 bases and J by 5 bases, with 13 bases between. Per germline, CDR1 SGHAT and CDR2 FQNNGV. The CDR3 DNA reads TGTGCCAGCAGCTTAGAGGGGACTTTGACTACTGAAGCTTTCTTT. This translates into CASSLEGTLTTEAFF.